This T cell receptor beta chain was documented in a study of T cells in placental villitis. With respect to the entire study: To test an allograft-versus-infection hypothesis, the study compared placental TCR-beta repertoires across three groups: villitis of unknown etiology, unaffected controls matched for gestational age, and infectious villitis. What the work shows at the level of the full study, not this receptor alone: CMV-specific clone frequencies were higher in infectious CMV cases than in villitis of unknown etiology (approximately 0.01 vs 0.00098), which did not differ from controls. Sequencing bulk tissue made it impossible to distinguish helper, regulatory or cytotoxic T cells or to tell maternal from fetal T cells, and the approach excluded gamma-delta receptors. Small amounts of decidua were contained in the paraffin blocks, so some of the captured T cells, especially in controls, may have been decidual rather than villous infiltrates.

A word on this clone: It has no known antigen specificity. No base qualities exist here, and no much larger clone lies one base off it.

The five infectious villitis placentae, four with confirmed cytomegalovirus and one with Toxoplasma gondii, were included without being matched to the other groups. Mothers with infectious villitis were younger, had smaller fetuses, and delivered preterm or experienced intrauterine demise in a couple of cases. Placentae were collected after delivery and examined grossly and histologically before archival tissue was selected. Five 10-micron scrolls were cut from each FFPE block, and DNA was then isolated using the AllPrep DNA/RNA FFPE Tissue kit. DNA concentration and purity were checked by NanoDrop, and RNA quality was assessed on a Bioanalyzer. The immunoSEQ v4 bias-controlled multiplex PCR assay, performed blinded to group allocation, was used to amplify TCR-beta CDR3 regions from genomic DNA. To estimate the quantities of nucleated cells and T cells in each sample, reference gene primers were included together with the TCR-beta primers. Sequencing of the libraries was performed on an Illumina MiSeq with a 100-cycle paired-end protocol. From the authors' description of their analysis: Diversity and richness were calculated in immunoSEQ Analyzer software, with richness determined by iChao1 and clonality derived from Pielou evenness and Shannon diversity (0-1, with higher values meaning less diverse). CDR3 amino acid sequences together with V/J genes were queried against VDJdb for CMV, EBV and influenza A specificities, with confidence 3 and substitution 2 applied. The Morisita-Horn index was used to assess TCR-beta amino acid clonotype overlap between villitis of unknown etiology, infectious villitis and control repertoires. TCRdb's version of the immuneACCESS table is confined to in-frame rearrangements and falls short of the full clone set. An unresolved V gene accounts for under half of the shortfall where checked; the remainder is of unknown origin. V and J calls plus clone size are reproduced from that table; the DNA served to infer D and trimming. Counted in this sample were roughly 2,300 clones; about 81% of them appeared once. About half of the sample belongs to the ten largest clones.

Cut back by 1 base and 4 bases, the V and J ends lie 9 bases apart. Including the terminal cysteine and phenylalanine, the CDR3 comprises 14 residues. Just CDR3 DNA is preserved here, 42 bases in frame from base 1. Per the germline V gene, SGHTA is the CDR1 and FQGNSA is the CDR2. This chain is built from TRBV7-2 and TRBJ2-3, with a tentative D gene TRBD1 over 5 matching bases. Source material: placental tissue containing maternal and fetal cells. The clonotype comes from a human patient with infectious villitis; the placental T cells may come from both mother and fetus. The CDR3 amino acid sequence is: CASSLEGSSDTQYF. The DNA reads as follows: TGTGCCAGCAGCTTAGAGGGGTCGTCAGATACGCAGTATTTT.